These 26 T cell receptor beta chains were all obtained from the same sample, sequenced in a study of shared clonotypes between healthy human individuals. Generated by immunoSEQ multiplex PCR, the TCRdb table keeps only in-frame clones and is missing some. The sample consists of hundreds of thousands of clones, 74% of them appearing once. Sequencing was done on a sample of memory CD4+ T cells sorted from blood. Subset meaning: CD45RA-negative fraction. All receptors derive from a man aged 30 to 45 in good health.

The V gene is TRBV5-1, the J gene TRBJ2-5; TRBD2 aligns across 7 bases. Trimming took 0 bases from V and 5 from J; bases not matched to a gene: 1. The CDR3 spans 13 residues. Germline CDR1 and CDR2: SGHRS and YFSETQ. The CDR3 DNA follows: TGCGCCAGCAGCTTGGGGCGGGGGGAGACCCAGTACTTC. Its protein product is CASSLGRGETQYF.

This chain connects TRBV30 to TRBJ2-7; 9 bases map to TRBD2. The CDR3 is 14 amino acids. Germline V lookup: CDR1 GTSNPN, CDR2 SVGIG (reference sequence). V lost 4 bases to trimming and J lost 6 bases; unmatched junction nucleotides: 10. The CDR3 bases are TGTGCCTGGACTGAAATAGCGGGAGACTCCGAGCAGTACTTC. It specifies CAWTEIAGDSEQYF.

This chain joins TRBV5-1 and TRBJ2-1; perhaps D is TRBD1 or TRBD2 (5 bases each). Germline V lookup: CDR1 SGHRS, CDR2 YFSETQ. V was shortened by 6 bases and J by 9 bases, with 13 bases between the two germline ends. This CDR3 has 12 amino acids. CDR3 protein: CASTLLGAEQFF. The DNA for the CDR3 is TGCGCCAGCACCCTCCTCGGGGCTGAGCAGTTCTTC.

The CDR3 reads CASSLGGAEETQYF. The CDR3 DNA reads as TGCGCCAGCAGCTTGGGGGGGGCAGAAGAGACCCAGTACTTC. J is TRBJ2-5 and V is TRBV5-1, with D perhaps assigned TRBD1 or TRBD2 (6 bases each). V lost 0 bases and J lost 3, with 9 bases in between. The germline V gene encodes CDR1 SGHRS and CDR2 YFSETQ. This CDR3 has 14 residues. The full variable domain, completed using reference TRBV5-1 and TRBJ2-5, is KAGVTQTPRYLIKTRGQQVTLSCSPISGHRSVSWYQQTPGQGLQFLFEYFSETQRNKGNFPGRFSGRQFSNSRSEMNVSTLELGDSALYLCASSLGGAEETQYFGPGTRLLVL.

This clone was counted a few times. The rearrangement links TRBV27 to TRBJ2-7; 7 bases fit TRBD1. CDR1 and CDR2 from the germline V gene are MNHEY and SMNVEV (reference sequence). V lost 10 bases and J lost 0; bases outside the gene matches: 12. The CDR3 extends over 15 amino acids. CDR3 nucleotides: TGTGCCACCCAATCCCAGGGACAGTACTCCTACGAGCAGTACTTC. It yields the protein CATQSQGQYSYEQYF.

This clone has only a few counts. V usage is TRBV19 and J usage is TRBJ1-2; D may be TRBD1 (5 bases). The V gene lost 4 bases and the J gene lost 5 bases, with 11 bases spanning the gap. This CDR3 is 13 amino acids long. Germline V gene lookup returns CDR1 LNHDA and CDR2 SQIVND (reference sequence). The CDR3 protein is CASSTRDGYGYTF. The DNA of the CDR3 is TGTGCCAGTAGTACCCGGGACGGTTATGGCTACACCTTC.

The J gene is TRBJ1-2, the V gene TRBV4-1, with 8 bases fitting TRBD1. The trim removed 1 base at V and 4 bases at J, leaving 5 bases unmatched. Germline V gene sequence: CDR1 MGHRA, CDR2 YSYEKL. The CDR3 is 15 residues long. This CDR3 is CASSQGDRTVYGYTF. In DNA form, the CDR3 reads TGCGCCAGCAGCCAAGGGGACAGGACAGTCTATGGCTACACCTTC.

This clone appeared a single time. The CDR3 reads CASSSSGTSRYNEQFF. The CDR3 nucleotides read TGTGCCAGCAGTTCGTCCGGGACTAGCCGTTACAATGAGCAGTTCTTC. The chain links TRBV6-6 to TRBJ2-1; 9 bases align to TRBD2. The germline V gene has CDR1 MNHNY and CDR2 SVGAGI (reference sequence). The J segment lost 4 bases and the V segment lost 4 bases, leaving 8 bases of the junction unmatched. This CDR3 comprises 16 residues.

CDR3 nucleotide sequence: TGTGCCAGCACGTCTCTTAGCGGGAACTACAATGAGCAGTTCTTC. Translated, it gives CASTSLSGNYNEQFF. The chain links TRBV2 to TRBJ2-1; the match to TRBD2 covers 8 bases. Germline CDR1 reads SNHLY; CDR2 reads FYNNEI. The V and J ends lost 7 bases and 3 bases, in that order; junction bases with no gene match: 8. This CDR3 region has 15 residues.

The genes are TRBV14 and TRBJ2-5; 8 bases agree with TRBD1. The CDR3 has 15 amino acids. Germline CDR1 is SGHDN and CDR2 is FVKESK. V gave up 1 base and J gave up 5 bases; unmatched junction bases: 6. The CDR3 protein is CASSQGTGRWETQYF. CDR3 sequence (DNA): TGTGCCAGCAGCCAAGGGACAGGGAGATGGGAGACCCAGTACTTC.

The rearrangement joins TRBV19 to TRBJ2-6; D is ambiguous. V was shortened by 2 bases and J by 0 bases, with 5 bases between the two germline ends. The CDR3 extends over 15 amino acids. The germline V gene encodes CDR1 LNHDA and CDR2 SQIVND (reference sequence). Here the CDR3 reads CASSIRGSGANVLTF. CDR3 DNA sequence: TGTGCCAGTAGTATACGAGGCTCTGGGGCCAACGTCCTGACTTTC.

CDR3 region: CASTRGGTHYEQYF. The CDR3, as DNA: TGTGCCAGCACCCGAGGGGGTACCCACTACGAGCAGTACTTC. V and J are TRBV28 and TRBJ2-7; TRBD1 is a possible D gene (6 bases). CDR1 is MDHEN and CDR2 is SYDVKM in the germline V gene. The V end was cut by 7 bases, the J end by 3 bases, with 16 bases between. The CDR3 has 14 amino acids.

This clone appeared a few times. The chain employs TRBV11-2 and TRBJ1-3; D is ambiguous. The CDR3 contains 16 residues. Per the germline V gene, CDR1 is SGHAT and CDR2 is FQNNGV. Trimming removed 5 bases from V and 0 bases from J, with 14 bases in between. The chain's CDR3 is CASSNLPGSSGNTIYF. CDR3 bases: TGTGCCAGCAGCAACCTGCCAGGCAGCTCTGGAAACACCATATATTTT.

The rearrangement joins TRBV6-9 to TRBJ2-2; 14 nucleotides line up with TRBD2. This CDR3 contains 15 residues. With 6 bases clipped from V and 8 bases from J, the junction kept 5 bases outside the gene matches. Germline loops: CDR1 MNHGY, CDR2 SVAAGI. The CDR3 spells CASRGTSGRQGELFF. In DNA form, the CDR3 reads TGTGCCAGCAGGGGGACTAGCGGGAGACAAGGGGAGCTGTTTTTT.

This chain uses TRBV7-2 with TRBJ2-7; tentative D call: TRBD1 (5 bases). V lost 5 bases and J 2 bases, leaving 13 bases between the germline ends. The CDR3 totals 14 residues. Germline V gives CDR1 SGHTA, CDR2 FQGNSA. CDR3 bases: TGTGCCAGCAGCCCCGGACAAGTCGCCTACGAGCAGTACTTC. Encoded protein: CASSPGQVAYEQYF.

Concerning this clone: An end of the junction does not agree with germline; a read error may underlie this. In DNA, the CDR3 is TGTGCCAGCAGCCCTCAGGGGGACTACCAGCAGTACTTC. It yields the protein CASSPQGDYQQYF. The J gene is TRBJ2-7, the V gene TRBV5-4; either TRBD1 or TRBD2 may fit D (7 bases each). Germline loops: CDR1 SGHNT, CDR2 YYREEE (reference sequence). The CDR3 extends over 13 amino acids.

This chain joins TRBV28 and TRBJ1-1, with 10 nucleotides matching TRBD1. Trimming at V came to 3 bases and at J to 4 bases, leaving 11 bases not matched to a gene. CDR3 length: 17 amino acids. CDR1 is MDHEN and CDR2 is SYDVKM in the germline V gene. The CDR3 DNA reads TGTGCCAGCAGTTTGCCCGGGACAGGGGTCTTGGGCACTGAAGCTTTCTTT. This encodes CASSLPGTGVLGTEAFF.

The CDR3 loop is CASSPDSVSNQPQHF. CDR3 bases: TGTGCCAGCTCACCAGACAGTGTTAGCAATCAGCCCCAGCATTTT. The chain couples TRBV18 to TRBJ1-5, with D possibly TRBD1 on 5 matching bases. The germline V and J ends were trimmed by 2 bases and 0 bases, with 8 bases remaining between them. CDR3 length: 15 amino acids. CDR1 and CDR2 (germline): KGHSH, LQKENI.

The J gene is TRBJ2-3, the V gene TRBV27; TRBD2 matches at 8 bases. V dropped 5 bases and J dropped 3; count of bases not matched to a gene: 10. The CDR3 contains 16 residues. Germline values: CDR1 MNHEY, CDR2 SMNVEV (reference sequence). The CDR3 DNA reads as TGTGCCAGCAGTCTGGGGAGCGGGAGAGGGACAGATACGCAGTATTTT. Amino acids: CASSLGSGRGTDTQYF.

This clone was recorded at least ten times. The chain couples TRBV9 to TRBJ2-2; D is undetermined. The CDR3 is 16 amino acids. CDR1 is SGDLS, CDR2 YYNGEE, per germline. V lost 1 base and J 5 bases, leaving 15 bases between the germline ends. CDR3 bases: TGTGCCAGCAGCGTAAGTCCACAGCTCCTTACCGGGGAGCTGTTTTTT. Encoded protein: CASSVSPQLLTGELFF. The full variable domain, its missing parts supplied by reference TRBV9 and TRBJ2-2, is DSGVTQTPKHLITATGQRVTLRCSPRSGDLSVYWYQQSLDQGLQFLIQYYNGEERAKGNILERFSAQQFPDLHSELNLSSLELGDSALYFCASSVSPQLLTGELFFGEGSRLTVL.

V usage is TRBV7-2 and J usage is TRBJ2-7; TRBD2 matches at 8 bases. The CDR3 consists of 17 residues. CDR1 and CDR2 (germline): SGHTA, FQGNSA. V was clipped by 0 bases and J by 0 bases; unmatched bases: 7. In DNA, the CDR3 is TGTGCCAGCAGCTTAGCATACTCCGGGACTAGCTCCTACGAGCAGTACTTC. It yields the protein CASSLAYSGTSSYEQYF.

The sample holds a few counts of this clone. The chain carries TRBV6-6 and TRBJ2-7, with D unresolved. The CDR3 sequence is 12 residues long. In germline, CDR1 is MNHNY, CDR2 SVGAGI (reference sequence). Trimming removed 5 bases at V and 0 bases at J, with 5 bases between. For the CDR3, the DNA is TGTGCCAGCAGTGGGGTCTCCTACGAGCAGTACTTC. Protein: CASSGVSYEQYF.

The DNA for the CDR3 is TGTGCCAGCAACAACCGACAGGGGGATGGCTACACCTTC. Its translation is CASNNRQGDGYTF. The chain recombines TRBV7-2 with TRBJ1-2, with 9 bases matching TRBD1. Germline CDR1 is SGHTA and CDR2 is FQGNSA. V shed 7 bases and J 6 bases; nucleotides not matched to a gene: 6. The CDR3 totals 13 residues.

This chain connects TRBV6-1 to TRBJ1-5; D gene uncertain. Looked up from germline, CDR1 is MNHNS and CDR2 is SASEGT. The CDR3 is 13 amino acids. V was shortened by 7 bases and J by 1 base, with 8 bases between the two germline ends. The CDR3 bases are TGTGCCAGCAATAAGCAAAGCAATCAGCCCCAGCATTTT. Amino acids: CASNKQSNQPQHF.

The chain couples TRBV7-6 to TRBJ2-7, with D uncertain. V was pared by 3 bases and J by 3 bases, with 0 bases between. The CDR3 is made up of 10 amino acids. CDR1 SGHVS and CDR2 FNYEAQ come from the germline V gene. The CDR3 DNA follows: TGTGCCAGCAGCTTCTACGAGCAGTACTTC. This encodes CASSFYEQYF.

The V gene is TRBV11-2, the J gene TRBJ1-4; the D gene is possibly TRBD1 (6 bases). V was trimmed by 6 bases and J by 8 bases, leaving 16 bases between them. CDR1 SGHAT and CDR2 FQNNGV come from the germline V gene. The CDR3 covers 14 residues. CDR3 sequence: CASRTTGTREKLFF. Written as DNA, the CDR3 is TGTGCCAGCAGGACCACAGGGACGCGCGAAAAACTGTTTTTT. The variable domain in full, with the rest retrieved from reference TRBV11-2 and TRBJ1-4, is EAGVAQSPRYKIIEKRQSVAFWCNPISGHATLYWYQQILGQGPKLLIQFQNNGVVDDSQLPKDRFSAERLKGVDSTLKIQPAKLEDSAVYLCASRTTGTREKLFFGSGTQLSVL.